This record concerns one TCR beta chain sequence. Treg sorting used a CD4+CD25+CD127-/low gate. TCRdb processed the 5' RACE reads anew with MiXCR; each CDR3 protein has one entry. The top ten hold over 3.5% of the sample, which has 35,000 to 50,000 distinct CDR3 sequences, 22% seen once. CDR1 and CDR2 (germline): MGHRA, YSYEKL. This CDR3 region has 15 residues. The V end was cut by 3 bases, the J end by 4 bases, with 13 bases between. Sequencing was done on a sample of Tregs sorted from a lymph node. The rearrangement uses TRBV4-1 and TRBJ1-3; perhaps TRBD1 as D (5 bases). The TCR originated in a female donor with breast cancer. The CDR3 DNA sequence: TGCGCCAGCAGCCACTCGGTGGGGGAGGGAAACACCATATATTTT. It encodes CASSHSVGEGNTIYF.